The entry below gives a single TCR beta chain sequence along with its context. Its target is unknown. Noted time point: persistent/refractory GD, antithyroid drugs over 5 years with positive TRAb. Extracted RNA from PBMCs served as the source of the TCR library. This entry comes from a study of regulatory T cells in long-lasting Graves disease. HTBI primers from iRepertoire and Arm-PCR of CDR3 regions yielded the TCR beta libraries. TCRdb fed the multiplex PCR reads into MiXCR, producing one record per CDR3 protein. The table has 450,000 or so distinct CDR3 sequences, 20% to 25% seen once. CDR1 is SGHRS, CDR2 YFSETQ, per germline. V was pared by 0 bases and J by 1 base, with 13 bases between. CDR3 length equals 16 residues. Study outcomes and limitations: Persistent disease preferred TRBV28, TRBJ1-2 and TRBJ2-5; new disease, TRBV20-1 and TRBJ2-1.

This clonotype was sampled from a female donor with Graves disease. The chain uses TRBV5-1 and TRBJ2-5; D may be TRBD2 (6 bases). Specimen: peripheral blood mononuclear cells (PBMCs), collected when the disease was refractory, from a patient treated with antithyroid drugs. Here the CDR3 DNA reads TGCGCCAGCAGCTTGGCCCCGGGAGTGGGCCAAGAGACCCAGTACTTC. It specifies CASSLAPGVGQETQYF.